The source of this T cell receptor (beta chain) is a study of T cells in Graves' hyperthyroidism and ophthalmopathy. On the study more broadly: Peripheral blood collection took place at initial diagnosis, before any treatment.

This clonotype appeared a few times. Its specificity is not known. Study-wide findings and caveats: Most thyroid-expanded clonotypes above 0.001 were also found in blood.

Amplification targeted TCR beta CDR3 regions from RNA transcripts. With the HTBI primer set, the TCR CDR3 went through a first round of RT-PCR. Via MiXCR, TCRdb re-called the multiplex PCR reads, giving one row per CDR3 protein. The top ten clones hold roughly 30% of a sample with 600,000 to 800,000 distinct CDR3 sequences, around a third of them seen once. Trimming removed 4 bases from V and 8 bases from J, with 14 bases in between. The V gene's germline CDR1 is SEHNR and CDR2 FQNEAQ (reference sequence). The CDR3 runs 14 residues. This clonotype was sampled from a woman in her thirties or forties with Graves' hyperthyroidism. Sample: blood. The rearrangement uses TRBV7-9 and TRBJ1-4; perhaps TRBD1 as D (6 bases). In nucleotides, the CDR3 is TGTGCCAGCAGCTCGGGGGGCCTTGGAGAAAAACTGTTTTTT. This codes for CASSSGGLGEKLFF.